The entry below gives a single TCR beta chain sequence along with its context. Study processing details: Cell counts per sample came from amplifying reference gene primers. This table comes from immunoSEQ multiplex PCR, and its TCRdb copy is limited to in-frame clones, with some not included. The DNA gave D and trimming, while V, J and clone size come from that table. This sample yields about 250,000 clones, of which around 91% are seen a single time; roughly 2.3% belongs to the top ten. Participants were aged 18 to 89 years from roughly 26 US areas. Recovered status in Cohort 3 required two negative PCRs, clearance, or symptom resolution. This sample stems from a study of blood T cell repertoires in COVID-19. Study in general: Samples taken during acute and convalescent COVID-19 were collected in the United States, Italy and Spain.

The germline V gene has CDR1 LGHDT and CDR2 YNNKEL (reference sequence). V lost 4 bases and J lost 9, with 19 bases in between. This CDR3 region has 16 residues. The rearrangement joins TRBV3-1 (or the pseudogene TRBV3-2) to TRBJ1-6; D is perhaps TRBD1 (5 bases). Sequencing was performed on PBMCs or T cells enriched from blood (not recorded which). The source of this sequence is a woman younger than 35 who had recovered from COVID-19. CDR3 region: CASSLTTFPQGSPLHF. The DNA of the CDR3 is TGTGCCAGCAGCCTCACCACCTTCCCCCAGGGTTCACCCCTCCACTTT.